This paragraph reports one T cell receptor beta chain. Its matching antigen is unknown. These data are taken from a study of shared clonotypes between healthy human individuals. CD4+ cells underwent separation, giving CD45RA+ naive and CD45RA-negative memory subsets. V was shortened by 6 bases and J by 9 bases, with 15 bases between the two germline ends. Germline V CDR1 and CDR2: SNHLY, FYNNEI. The CDR3 contains 13 residues. The study's findings and limits: In a few donors, around 5% of naive CD4 clonotypes appeared in common.

For each subset, genomic DNA was distributed in equal portions over several immunoSEQ plates. Profiling relied on immunoSEQ multiplex PCR, and the TCRdb table lists in-frame clones only, not all of them. Of more than 400,000 clones in the sample, 90% to 97% were seen once. Sequenced: naive CD4+ T cells sorted from blood. Specified subset: CD45RA+ positively selected. The chain joins TRBV2 to TRBJ2-1; D possibly uses TRBD1 or TRBD2 (5 bases each). This clonotype was obtained from a woman aged 25 to 45 in good health. The CDR3 protein is CASRPTAAGEQFF. CDR3 nucleotides: TGTGCCAGCAGACCGACAGCTGCGGGTGAGCAGTTCTTC. Based on the CDR3 plus reference TRBV2 and TRBJ2-1, the full variable domain is EPEVTQTPSHQVTQMGQEVILRCVPISNHLYFYWYRQILGQKVEFLVSFYNNEISEKSEIFDDQFSVERPDGSNFTLKIRSTKLEDSAMYFCASRPTAAGEQFFGPGTRLTVL.